A selection of T cell receptor beta chains follows, all from one sample in a study of human T cells and chemical hapten exposure. Each CDR3 protein is one row after TCRdb ran MiXCR on the reads. The data show 95,000 to 150,000 distinct CDR3 sequences, with approximately 9.3% seen just once and around 1.5% held by the top ten. Sequencing used whole blood. All receptors derive from a human donor in good health. Some clones in this sample may be carry-over from other donors' samples. Each CDR3 is given with its conserved first and last residue. The D gene is left open where the match is weak. The listing skips clone size in some rows; elsewhere it reads once, few, many or a size class.

CDR3: CASSLPGQGTTNEKLFF; DNA: TGTGCCAGCAGCTTACCGGGACAGGGGACAACTAATGAAAAACTGTTTTTT; size: many; D: TRBD1; J: TRBJ1-4; V: TRBV2
CDR3: CSASDRGLRVFDEQFF; DNA: TGCAGTGCTAGTGACAGGGGGCTGCGTGTCTTCGATGAGCAGTTCTTC; size: many; D: TRBD1; J: TRBJ2-1; V: TRBV20-1
CDR3: CAISVFPGAGSGANVLTF; DNA: TGTGCCATCAGTGTTTTTCCAGGGGCAGGCTCTGGGGCCAACGTCCTGACTTTC; size: .; D: .; J: TRBJ2-6; V: TRBV10-3
CDR3: CSVARDVGYGYTF; DNA: TGCAGCGTTGCCAGGGATGTTGGCTATGGCTACACCTTC; size: many; D: .; J: TRBJ1-2; V: TRBV29-1
CDR3: CASRPGTSGNTGELFF; DNA: TGTGCCAGCAGACCCGGGACTAGCGGGAACACCGGGGAGCTGTTTTTT; size: .; D: TRBD2; J: TRBJ2-2; V: TRBV6-6
CDR3: CASSRGDGGAYNEQFF; DNA: TGCGCCAGCAGCCGCGGGGACGGGGGGGCCTACAATGAGCAGTTCTTC; size: many; D: TRBD2; J: TRBJ2-1; V: TRBV4-3
CDR3: CASNLATGTGWTGELFF; DNA: TGTGCCAGCAATTTAGCGACGGGGACAGGGTGGACCGGGGAGCTGTTTTTT; size: .; D: TRBD1; J: TRBJ2-2; V: TRBV12-3/TRBV12-4
CDR3: CASSQSKGPKFF; DNA: TGCGCCAGCAGCCAAAGTAAGGGCCCCAAGTTCTTC; size: many; D: .; J: TRBJ2-1; V: TRBV4-3
CDR3: CSARDDGSGANVLTF; DNA: TGCAGTGCTAGAGATGACGGGTCTGGGGCCAACGTCCTGACTTTC; size: .; D: .; J: TRBJ2-6; V: TRBV20-1
CDR3: CASSFLGGTEETQYF; DNA: TGTGCCAGCAGCTTCCTGGGGGGAACCGAGGAGACCCAGTACTTC; size: few; D: .; J: TRBJ2-5; V: TRBV11-1
CDR3: CAISAIGRGIYGYTF; DNA: TGTGCCATCAGTGCCATTGGACGGGGAATCTATGGCTACACCTTC; size: .; D: .; J: TRBJ1-2; V: TRBV10-3
CDR3: CASSITGSSPLHF; DNA: TGTGCCAGCAGTATCACAGGGTCTTCACCCCTCCACTTT; size: few; D: .; J: TRBJ1-6; V: TRBV25-1
CDR3: CASSLGPGVIQETQYF; DNA: TGCGCCAGCAGCTTGGGGCCAGGGGTCATCCAAGAGACCCAGTACTTC; size: few; D: .; J: TRBJ2-5; V: TRBV5-1
CDR3: CASSSTLYGYTF; DNA: TGTGCCAGCAGTAGTACACTCTATGGCTACACCTTC; size: few; D: .; J: TRBJ1-2; V: TRBV6-5
CDR3: CASSAGTSYNEQFF; DNA: TGTGCCAGCAGCGCAGGGACTAGCTACAATGAGCAGTTCTTC; size: few; D: TRBD2; J: TRBJ2-1; V: TRBV7-7
CDR3: CASSLSWYSTDTQYF; DNA: TGTGCCAGCAGCTTGTCTTGGTACAGCACAGATACGCAGTATTTT; size: few; D: .; J: TRBJ2-3; V: TRBV5-6
CDR3: CSVGLTVNTEAFF; DNA: TGCAGCGTTGGGTTGACAGTGAACACTGAAGCTTTCTTT; size: many; D: .; J: TRBJ1-1; V: TRBV29-1
CDR3: CASSKGVPDRADSNQPQHF; DNA: TGTGCCAGCAGCAAAGGGGTCCCGGACAGGGCCGATAGCAATCAGCCCCAGCATTTT; size: .; D: .; J: TRBJ1-5; V: TRBV21-1
CDR3: CASSLVNTGFDYGYTF; DNA: TGTGCCAGCAGCTTAGTAAATACAGGTTTCGACTATGGCTACACCTTC; size: few; D: .; J: TRBJ1-2; V: TRBV7-2
CDR3: CASSLGGGLNTEAFF; DNA: TGTGCCAGCAGCTTAGGTGGAGGCCTGAACACTGAAGCTTTCTTT; size: .; D: .; J: TRBJ1-1; V: TRBV7-2
CDR3: CSARDPIGSNQPQHF; DNA: TGCAGTGCTAGAGATCCGATCGGTAGCAATCAGCCCCAGCATTTT; size: many; D: .; J: TRBJ1-5; V: TRBV20-1
CDR3: CASSLAGVTGELFF; DNA: TGTGCCAGCAGTCTAGCGGGGGTTACCGGGGAGCTGTTTTTT; size: few; D: TRBD2; J: TRBJ2-2; V: TRBV12-3/TRBV12-4
CDR3: CASSPSGSSLYEQYF; DNA: TGCGCCAGCAGCCCTAGCGGGTCCTCTCTCTACGAGCAGTACTTC; size: few; D: TRBD2; J: TRBJ2-7; V: TRBV4-1
CDR3: CASSFPRDGMNSPLHF; DNA: TGTGCCAGCAGTTTTCCCCGCGACGGAATGAATTCACCCCTCCACTTT; size: few; D: .; J: TRBJ1-6; V: TRBV27
CDR3: CASSFLPVNTEAFF; DNA: TGTGCCAGTAGTTTCCTCCCGGTGAACACTGAAGCTTTCTTT; size: .; D: .; J: TRBJ1-1; V: TRBV19
CDR3: CAISSSSYEQYF; DNA: TGTGCCATCAGTTCAAGTTCCTACGAGCAGTACTTC; size: .; D: .; J: TRBJ2-7; V: TRBV10-3
CDR3: CASTTARGQETQYF; DNA: TGTGCCAGCACCACAGCCAGAGGCCAAGAGACCCAGTACTTC; size: few; D: .; J: TRBJ2-5; V: TRBV5-4
CDR3: CSVEGGQGGLETQYF; DNA: TGCAGCGTTGAAGGGGGCCAGGGGGGTCTGGAGACCCAGTACTTC; size: few; D: .; J: TRBJ2-5; V: TRBV29-1
CDR3: CASSPWTGSYNEQFF; DNA: TGCGCCAGCAGCCCGTGGACAGGCTCCTACAATGAGCAGTTCTTC; size: .; D: TRBD1; J: TRBJ2-1; V: TRBV4-3
CDR3: CASSPASTARSYNEQFF; DNA: TGCGCCAGCAGTCCAGCCAGTACAGCCAGGTCCTACAATGAGCAGTTCTTC; size: few; D: .; J: TRBJ2-1; V: TRBV10-2
CDR3: CASRERQTSYNEQFF; DNA: TGCGCCAGCAGGGAACGACAGACCTCCTACAATGAGCAGTTCTTC; size: many; D: .; J: TRBJ2-1; V: TRBV5-1
CDR3: CASSSSGSWHNEQFF; DNA: TGTGCCAGCAGTTCTAGCGGGAGTTGGCACAATGAGCAGTTCTTC; size: .; D: TRBD2; J: TRBJ2-1; V: TRBV12-3/TRBV12-4
CDR3: CSARSLPDAGELFF; DNA: TGCAGTGCTCGGAGCCTTCCGGACGCCGGGGAGCTGTTTTTT; size: few; D: .; J: TRBJ2-2; V: TRBV20-1
CDR3: CATLAGAYNEQFF; DNA: TGTGCCACCTTAGCGGGGGCCTACAATGAGCAGTTCTTC; size: .; D: TRBD2; J: TRBJ2-1; V: TRBV6-2/TRBV6-3
CDR3: CASSRGFGPRDTQYF; DNA: TGTGCCAGCAGCCGGGGGTTCGGACCCCGGGATACGCAGTATTTT; size: few; D: .; J: TRBJ2-3; V: TRBV6-2/TRBV6-3
CDR3: CATSRGQGGYGYTF; DNA: TGTGCCACCAGTAGAGGACAGGGAGGCTATGGCTACACCTTC; size: .; D: TRBD1; J: TRBJ1-2; V: TRBV15
CDR3: CASSQGASGSNPANVLTF; DNA: TGTGCCAGCAGCCAAGGGGCTAGCGGGTCGAATCCGGCCAACGTCCTGACTTTC; size: many; D: TRBD2; J: TRBJ2-6; V: TRBV4-2
CDR3: CASSLPNTGELFF; DNA: TGCGCCAGCAGCCTTCCTAACACCGGGGAGCTGTTTTTT; size: many; D: .; J: TRBJ2-2; V: TRBV4-1
CDR3: CASSPTGYTEAFF; DNA: TGTGCCAGCAGCCCTACAGGTTACACTGAAGCTTTCTTT; size: many; D: .; J: TRBJ1-1; V: TRBV25-1
CDR3: CASSLPGQSMVQETQYF; DNA: TGTGCCAGCAGCTTACCGGGACAGTCAATGGTCCAAGAGACCCAGTACTTC; size: .; D: TRBD1; J: TRBJ2-5; V: TRBV7-9
CDR3: CASSFNRDQETQYF; DNA: TGTGCCAGCAGCTTTAACCGGGACCAAGAGACCCAGTACTTC; size: .; D: .; J: TRBJ2-5; V: TRBV7-9
CDR3: CASSQDHPGANEKLFF; DNA: TGCGCCAGCAGCCAAGATCATCCAGGGGCTAATGAAAAACTGTTTTTT; size: many; D: .; J: TRBJ1-4; V: TRBV4-3
CDR3: CASSGRRKMNTEAFF; DNA: TGTGCCAGCAGTGGGCGACGGAAAATGAACACTGAAGCTTTCTTT; size: few; D: .; J: TRBJ1-1; V: TRBV6-2/TRBV6-3
CDR3: CASSSTGQGWDTQYF; DNA: TGTGCCAGCAGTTCAACTGGACAGGGGTGGGATACGCAGTATTTT; size: many; D: TRBD1; J: TRBJ2-3; V: TRBV28
CDR3: CASSETRGPRSFF; DNA: TGTGCCAGCAGTGAGACAAGGGGGCCGAGGAGTTTCTTT; size: many; D: TRBD1; J: TRBJ1-1; V: TRBV6-1
CDR3: CASTQGQGFTDTQYF; DNA: TGTGCCAGCACGCAAGGACAGGGATTCACAGATACGCAGTATTTT; size: .; D: TRBD1; J: TRBJ2-3; V: TRBV2
CDR3: CASSPGTDSNQPQHF; DNA: TGTGCCAGTAGTCCGGGGACAGATAGCAATCAGCCCCAGCATTTT; size: many; D: TRBD1; J: TRBJ1-5; V: TRBV19
CDR3: CASSGRDFSTDTQYF; DNA: TGTGCCAGCAGCGGCCGGGACTTTAGCACAGATACGCAGTATTTT; size: few; D: .; J: TRBJ2-3; V: TRBV7-9
CDR3: CASSYPQPGRTGELFF; DNA: TGTGCCAGCAGTTACCCCCAGCCAGGGAGAACCGGGGAGCTGTTTTTT; size: .; D: .; J: TRBJ2-2; V: TRBV6-2/TRBV6-3
CDR3: CASHPVPGGPFYEQYF; DNA: TGTGCCAGCCACCCCGTTCCGGGGGGCCCCTTCTACGAGCAGTACTTC; size: .; D: .; J: TRBJ2-7; V: TRBV11-1
CDR3: CASSLVGAGNTIYF; DNA: TGTGCCAGCAGCTTGGTCGGGGCTGGAAACACCATATATTTT; size: .; D: .; J: TRBJ1-3; V: TRBV5-6
CDR3: CASSSTGIGYTF; DNA: TGTGCCAGCAGCTCGACAGGGATCGGCTACACCTTC; size: few; D: TRBD1; J: TRBJ1-2; V: TRBV7-9
CDR3: CASSLSSATNEKLFF; DNA: TGCGCCAGCAGCCTCTCCAGTGCAACTAATGAAAAACTGTTTTTT; size: many; D: .; J: TRBJ1-4; V: TRBV4-3
CDR3: CASSSRQENNGYTF; DNA: TGTGCCAGCAGCTCACGACAGGAAAATAATGGCTACACCTTC; size: many; D: .; J: TRBJ1-2; V: TRBV6-2/TRBV6-3